This T cell receptor beta chain was found in a study of identical twins. This clonotype was observed a handful of times. The germline V and J ends were trimmed by 2 bases and 6 bases, with 17 bases remaining between them. The CDR3 totals 16 residues. Per the germline V gene, CDR1 is SGHRS and CDR2 is YFSETQ. TCRdb independently ran MiXCR on the 5' RACE reads; one entry per CDR3 protein. The data show approximately 490,000 distinct CDR3 sequences, 20% to 25% seen once. This same sample was also part of a study on yellow fever vaccine responses in identical twins.

Input material: CD4+ T cells sorted from blood. The chain recombines TRBV5-1 with TRBJ2-2; D is tentatively TRBD1 or TRBD2 (6 bases each). This sequence was found in a woman between 18 and 30 years old in good health. The CDR3: CASSLWGAPPAGELFF. CDR3 in DNA: TGCGCCAGCAGCTTATGGGGGGCCCCGCCGGCCGGGGAGCTGTTTTTT.